This T cell receptor beta chain was observed in a study of CD8+CD57+ T cells in acquired aplastic anemia (dated by TCRdb to between 2018 and 2020). Concerning the study at large: On average, sorted CD4+ and CD8+ cells yielded approximately 3 ug of extracted DNA, with a range of roughly 0.18 to 30 ug. Healthy donor samples averaged about 9.9 million reads for CD4+ and approximately 11 million for CD8+ cells.

Trimming leaves V shorter by 5 bases and J shorter by 7 bases, with the junction holding 5 bases beyond the gene matches. CDR1 and CDR2 were assigned from the germline V gene (reference sequence) as LNHNV and YYDKDF. The CDR3 sequence holds 16 residues, the cysteine and phenylalanine included. Only the CDR3 region is kept as DNA, spanning 48 bases read in frame from base 1. Profiling of TCR beta VDJ combinations and CDR3 sequences used genomic DNA as the template. An Illumina HiSeq 2000 was the platform used for TCR repertoire sequencing. The authors' analysis ran thus. TRBV/TRBJ rearrangement plots, CDR3 size and DJ length profiles, and Simpson's diversity index were used to evaluate the repertoires. The most abundant DNA sequence in the deep sequencing data was taken as the immunodominant clone. CDR3 amino acid sequences were screened for sharing across subjects and compared with published repertoires and the VDJdb database. TCRdb handled the public reads itself, with Q25 trimming in fastp and clone calling in MiXCR, and kept productive beta chains. Identical CDR3 protein sequences are pooled into one entry, listed with their most common genes and DNA. TCRdb's processing, not the study's, gives the V and J calls here. This sample lists a few hundred thousand distinct CDR3 sequences; around 60% were detected once. The ten top clones hold 29% of the sample.

This clonotype was found a few times. The specificity of this receptor is unknown. No base qualities exist here, and no much larger clone lies one base off it. In this study, sorted CD4+ and CD8+ T cells from the blood of healthy subjects and of severe aplastic anemia patients had their TCR repertoires deep-sequenced. Ficoll-Paque density gradient centrifugation was used to isolate peripheral blood mononuclear cells. Before DNA was extracted, CD4+ and CD8+ T cells were sorted using either FACS or magnetic beads. Overall results and qualifications from the work: No significant difference in CD8+ Simpson's diversity was found between patients and healthy controls (P=0.060). Approximately 31 CD8+ CDR3 sequences were found in both patients and controls but appeared to be highly expressed in patients and within the immunodominant clones of the patients.

The rearrangement joined TRBV15 to TRBJ2-1; a stretch of 16 junction bases matches TRBD2. This clonotype originated in a human donor in good health. The sequencing sample was made of sorted CD4+, CD8+, or CD8+CD57+ T cells (not recorded which) from PBMCs. The CDR3 has the sequence CATSVGLAGGQNEQFF. In nucleotide form, the sequence is TGTGCCACCAGCGTGGGACTAGCGGGGGGGCAAAATGAGCAGTTCTTC. Joined to the reference TRBV15 and TRBJ2-1 proteins, this CDR3 gives the full variable domain: DAMVIQNPRYQVTQFGKPVTLSCSQTLNHNVMYWYQQKSSQAPKLLFHYYDKDFNNEADTPDNFQSRRPNTSFCFLDIRSPGLGDTAMYLCATSVGLAGGQNEQFFGPGTRLTVL.